This T cell receptor (beta chain) was sequenced for a study of control samples from healthy donors and cancer patients. Assay used: immunoSEQ multiplex PCR; TCRdb lists only in-frame clones, some missing. Among approximately 70,000 clones listed, 75% to 90% were seen once. The V and J ends lost 2 bases and 5 bases respectively, with 16 bases between them. This CDR3 has 15 residues. Germline V gene lookup returns CDR1 SGHNT and CDR2 YENEEA. This TCR was sampled from a man aged 50-59 years in good health. The chain links TRBV11-3 to TRBJ2-7; D unresolved. Sequencing was carried out using blood. The CDR3 DNA is TGTGCCAGCAGCTTATTGGGTCTTAACCTCCACGAGCAGTACTTC. This translates into CASSLLGLNLHEQYF.